This T cell receptor (beta chain) was sequenced during a study of human T cells and chemical hapten exposure. This clonotype was detected only once. Deletions cut 5 bases from V and 4 bases from J, with 19 bases between. The CDR3 is 16 residues long. CDR1 MNHEY and CDR2 SVGEGT come from the germline V gene. TCRdb recomputed calls from the RACE reads with MiXCR, one row per CDR3 protein. The top ten clones hold roughly 3% of a sample with under 130,000 distinct CDR3 sequences, roughly a third of them seen once. Time point here: patch test 3, about 24 weeks after DPC sensitization. Regarding treatment: therapeutic diphenylcyclopropenone sensitization with weekly scalp DPC.

J is TRBJ2-3 and V is TRBV6-2 or TRBV6-3, with D perhaps matching TRBD2 (6 bases). This receptor was identified in a man aged 40-49 years with alopecia areata. Some clones in this sample may be carry-over from other donors' samples. The sequencing here drew on whole blood, taken in connection with sensitization to the hapten diphenylcyclopropenone (DPC). The CDR3 nucleotides are TGTGCCAGCAGTCGTATGGGACTCAGAGACCCAGATACGCAGTATTTT. It yields the protein CASSRMGLRDPDTQYF.